These T cell receptor beta chains were read from a single sample in a study of blood T cell repertoires in COVID-19. Clones were sequenced by immunoSEQ multiplex PCR, and TCRdb holds only the in-frame ones, with some missing. The repertoire consists of 200,000 to 300,000 clones, with 75% to 90% occurring once and the leading ten covering 3.7%. Sequencing used peripheral blood. Receptors were obtained from a woman between 35 and 50 years old with acute or convalescent COVID-19. The CDR3 runs from the conserved cysteine through the conserved F or W. Fields, in order: clone size, J gene, V gene, D gene, CDR3 protein, CDR3 DNA. The D gene is left open where the match is weak. Some rows mark clone size as missing; the rest say once, few, many or name a class of expanded clone.

once TRBJ1-1 TRBV6-5 NA CASSLSWGGNTEAFF TGTGCCAGCAGTTTGAGCTGGGGGGGGAACACTGAAGCTTTCTTT
NA TRBJ1-2 TRBV20-1 TRBD1 CSASHVDRVDAYTF TGCAGTGCTAGTCACGTGGACAGGGTAGATGCCTACACCTTC
NA TRBJ1-1 TRBV2 NA CASSVEQTNTEAFF TGTGCCAGCAGTGTTGAACAGACGAACACTGAAGCTTTCTTT
once TRBJ2-5 TRBV18 TRBD1 CASSQLVTGQGSETQYF TGTGCCAGCTCACAGCTCGTAACAGGACAGGGTTCGGAGACCCAGTACTTC
NA TRBJ2-3 TRBV4-1 TRBD2 CASSQDGAGGSTDTQYF TGCGCCAGCAGCCAAGATGGAGCGGGGGGCTCCACAGATACGCAGTATTTT
NA TRBJ2-3 TRBV11-2 TRBD1 CASSTGTGGFGPTDTQYF TGTGCCAGCAGCACCGGGACAGGGGGCTTCGGACCCACAGATACGCAGTATTTT
NA TRBJ2-2 TRBV11-2 NA CASSLQVNTGELFF TGTGCCAGCAGCTTGCAGGTGAACACCGGGGAGCTGTTTTTT
NA TRBJ1-2 TRBV20-1 NA CSASGSYGYTF TGCAGTGCTAGCGGGTCCTATGGCTACACCTTC
NA TRBJ1-2 TRBV4-2 NA CASSQDIWLNYGYTF TGTGCCAGCAGCCAAGATATCTGGCTCAACTATGGCTACACCTTC
NA TRBJ2-3 TRBV29-1 TRBD1 CSAGDRGFVDTQYF TGCAGCGCGGGCGACAGGGGGTTCGTAGATACGCAGTATTTT
NA TRBJ1-2 TRBV4-1 TRBD1 CASSDGPGGYGYTF TGCGCCAGCAGCGATGGACCAGGGGGCTATGGCTACACCTTC
NA TRBJ1-1 TRBV2 TRBD1 CASSERAGGLNTEAFF TGTGCCAGCAGTGAACGTGCAGGGGGGTTGAACACTGAAGCTTTCTTT
NA TRBJ2-3 TRBV5-6 NA CASSLGPRDSGTDTQYF TGTGCCAGCAGCTTGGGGCCCCGGGACTCGGGCACAGATACGCAGTATTTT
NA TRBJ2-2 TRBV6-4 NA CASSPTGNTGELFF TGTGCCAGCAGTCCGACAGGGAACACCGGGGAGCTGTTTTTT
NA TRBJ1-2 TRBV5-8 NA CASTRGPGQSLYGYTF TGTGCCAGCACCCGCGGACCTGGACAGTCCCTCTATGGCTACACCTTC
NA TRBJ1-2 TRBV9 NA CASSPKGQLLDYGYTF TGTGCCAGCAGTCCAAAGGGACAACTCCTTGACTATGGCTACACCTTC
NA TRBJ2-5 TRBV6-5 TRBD2 CASSTTSTPSKTQYF TGTGCCAGCAGCACGACTAGCACACCTTCGAAGACCCAGTACTTC
NA TRBJ2-5 TRBV7-2 TRBD2 CASSAGLAGGIWETQYF TGTGCCAGCAGCGCGGGACTAGCGGGGGGTATATGGGAGACCCAGTACTTC
NA TRBJ2-2 TRBV7-8 TRBD1 CASSSPHDRAVITGELFF TGTGCCAGCAGCTCCCCACACGACAGGGCCGTAATCACCGGGGAGCTGTTTTTT
NA TRBJ1-1 TRBV2 NA CASLEVPLNTEAFF TGTGCCAGCCTCGAGGTTCCCTTGAACACTGAAGCTTTCTTT
NA TRBJ1-1 TRBV30 NA CAWSVLRGHLKNTEAFF TGTGCCTGGAGTGTACTCAGGGGACACCTCAAGAACACTGAAGCTTTCTTT
NA TRBJ1-4 TRBV7-9 NA CASSPHWGGNEKLFF TGTGCCAGCAGCCCCCACTGGGGAGGTAATGAAAAACTGTTTTTT
NA TRBJ2-1 TRBV19 TRBD1 CASSIEMLLAGGHDEQFF TGTGCCAGTAGTATAGAGATGCTGTTGGCAGGGGGCCACGATGAGCAGTTCTTC
NA TRBJ2-1 TRBV9 NA CASSPSGGSSYNEQFF TGTGCCAGCAGCCCCTCCGGGGGAAGCTCCTACAATGAGCAGTTCTTC
NA TRBJ1-1 TRBV10-3 TRBD1 CATRGDSTEAFF TGTGCCACTAGGGGGGACAGTACTGAAGCTTTCTTT
NA TRBJ1-4 TRBV25-1 NA CASKGTAGLADEKLFF TGTGCCAGCAAAGGTACGGCGGGGCTAGCGGATGAAAAACTGTTTTTT
NA TRBJ2-3 TRBV3-1/TRBV3-2 TRBD2 CASSLYSGGHRDTQYF TGTGCCAGCAGCCTTTATAGCGGGGGGCATAGAGATACGCAGTATTTT
NA TRBJ1-2 TRBV7-8 TRBD1 CASSLVPPLRQGASGGYTF TGTGCCAGCAGCTTAGTACCCCCTTTAAGACAGGGGGCTTCGGGTGGCTACACCTTC